The count of the clone carrying this T cell receptor (beta chain) is one. Germline V gene lookup returns CDR1 MDHEN and CDR2 SYDVKM. The CDR3 runs to 14 residues. Trimming took off 2 bases at V and 1 base at J, with 7 bases between the two ends. This sample was included in a study of blood T cell repertoires in COVID-19. On the study more broadly: COVID-19 samples collected from the United States, Italy and Spain covered acute and convalescent phases. T cells, B-cell-depleted T cells, or PBMCs provided the cDNA or gDNA that served as material.

Profiled with immunoSEQ multiplex PCR; TCRdb holds only in-frame clones, not every one. The data hold over 95,000 clones, with around 84% observed a single time. The chain employs TRBV28 and TRBJ2-3, with D possibly TRBD2 on 6 matching bases. This clonotype was sampled from a man in his sixties or seventies with active or convalescent COVID-19. Sequenced: peripheral blood. DNA of the CDR3: TGTGCCAGCAGTTTAGGCGGGGGCACAGATACGCAGTATTTT. Its protein product is CASSLGGGTDTQYF.